This T cell receptor (beta chain) stems from a study of T cells in Graves' hyperthyroidism and ophthalmopathy. General study points: Blood also held most thyroid clonotypes expanded beyond 0.001. In the analysis, a 13 V-J model separated ophthalmopathy from stable hyperthyroidism.

Patients between 18 and 65 years old had hyperthyroidism, newly diagnosed and lasting under 2 months. From roughly 9.2 ml of fresh peripheral blood, PBMCs were isolated. A note on this clonotype: Its specificity is unknown.

TCR beta CDR3 regions were amplified from RNA transcripts. With the HTBI primer set, the TCR CDR3 went through a first round of RT-PCR. TCRdb re-called the multiplex PCR reads with MiXCR, one entry per CDR3 protein. The sample has 550,000 to 800,000 distinct CDR3 sequences, approximately 15% seen once. V was clipped by 4 bases and J by 5 bases; unmatched bases: 10. Germline CDR1 SGHRS, CDR2 YFSETQ. The CDR3 extends over 16 amino acids. The clonotype comes from a man in his fifties with Graves' hyperthyroidism. The sequenced sample consisted of blood. The rearrangement joins TRBV5-1 to TRBJ2-7, with 12 bases aligning to TRBD2. CDR3 loop: CASSPLAGGPADEQYF. In DNA form, the CDR3 reads TGCGCCAGCAGCCCCCTAGCGGGAGGGCCTGCCGACGAGCAGTACTTC.